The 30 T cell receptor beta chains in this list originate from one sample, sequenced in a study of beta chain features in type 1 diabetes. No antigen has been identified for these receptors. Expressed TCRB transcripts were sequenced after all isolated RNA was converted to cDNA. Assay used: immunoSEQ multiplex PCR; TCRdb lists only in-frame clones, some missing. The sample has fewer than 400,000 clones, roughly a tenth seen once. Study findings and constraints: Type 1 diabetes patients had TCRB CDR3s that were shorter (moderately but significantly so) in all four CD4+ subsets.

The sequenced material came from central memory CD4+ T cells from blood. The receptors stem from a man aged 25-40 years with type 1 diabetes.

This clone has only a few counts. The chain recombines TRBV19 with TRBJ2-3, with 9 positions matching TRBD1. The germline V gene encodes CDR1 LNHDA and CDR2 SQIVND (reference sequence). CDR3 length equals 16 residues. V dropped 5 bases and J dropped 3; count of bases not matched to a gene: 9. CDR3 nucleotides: TGTGCCAGTAGTTCCAGACAGGGGGAAAGGACAGATACGCAGTATTTT. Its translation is CASSSRQGERTDTQYF.

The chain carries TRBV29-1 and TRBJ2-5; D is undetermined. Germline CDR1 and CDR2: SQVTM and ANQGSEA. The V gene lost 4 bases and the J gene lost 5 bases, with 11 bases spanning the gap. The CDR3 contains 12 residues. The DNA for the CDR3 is TGCAGCGTTGGGCTACCAGGCGAGACCCAGTACTTC. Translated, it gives CSVGLPGETQYF.

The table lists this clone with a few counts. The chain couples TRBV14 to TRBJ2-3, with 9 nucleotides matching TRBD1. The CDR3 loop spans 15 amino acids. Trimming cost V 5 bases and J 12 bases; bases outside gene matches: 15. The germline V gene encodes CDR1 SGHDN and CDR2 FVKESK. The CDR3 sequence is CASSEPTAGTGRQYF. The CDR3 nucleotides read TGTGCCAGCAGCGAACCCACAGCCGGGACAGGGAGACAGTATTTT.

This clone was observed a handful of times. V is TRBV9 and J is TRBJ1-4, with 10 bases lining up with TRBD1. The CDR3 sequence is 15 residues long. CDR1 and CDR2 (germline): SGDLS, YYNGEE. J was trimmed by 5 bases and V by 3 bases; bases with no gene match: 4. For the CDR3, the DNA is TGTGCCAGCAGCGGAAGGACAGGGGGAAATGAAAAACTGTTTTTT. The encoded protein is CASSGRTGGNEKLFF.

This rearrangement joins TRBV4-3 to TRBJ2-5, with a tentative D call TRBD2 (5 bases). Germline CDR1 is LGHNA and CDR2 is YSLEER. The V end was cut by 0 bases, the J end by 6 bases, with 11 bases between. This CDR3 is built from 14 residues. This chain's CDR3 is CASSQERGRQTQYF. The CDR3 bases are TGCGCCAGCAGCCAAGAGCGCGGGCGGCAGACCCAGTACTTC.

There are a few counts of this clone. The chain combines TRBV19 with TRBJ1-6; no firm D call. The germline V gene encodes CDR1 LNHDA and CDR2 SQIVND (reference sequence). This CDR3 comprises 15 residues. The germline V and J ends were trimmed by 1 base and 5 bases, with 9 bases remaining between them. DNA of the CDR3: TGTGCCAGTAGTATAGGGACGGATAATAATTCACCCCTCCACTTT. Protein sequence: CASSIGTDNNSPLHF.

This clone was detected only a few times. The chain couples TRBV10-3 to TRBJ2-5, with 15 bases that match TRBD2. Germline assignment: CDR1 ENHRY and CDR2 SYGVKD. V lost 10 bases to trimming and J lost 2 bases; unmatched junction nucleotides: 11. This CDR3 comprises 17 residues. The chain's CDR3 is CATEPGLAGGRQETQYF. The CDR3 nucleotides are TGTGCCACGGAACCGGGACTAGCGGGGGGCCGGCAAGAGACCCAGTACTTC.

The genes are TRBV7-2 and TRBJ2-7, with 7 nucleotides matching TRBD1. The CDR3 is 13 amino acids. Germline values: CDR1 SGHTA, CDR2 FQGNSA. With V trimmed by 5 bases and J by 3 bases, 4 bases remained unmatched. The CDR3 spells CASSEDRVYEQYF. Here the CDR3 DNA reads TGTGCCAGCAGCGAAGACAGGGTCTACGAGCAGTACTTC.

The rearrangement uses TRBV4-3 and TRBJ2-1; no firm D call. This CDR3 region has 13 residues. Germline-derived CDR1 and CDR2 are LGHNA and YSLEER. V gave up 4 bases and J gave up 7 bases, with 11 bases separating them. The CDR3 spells CASSPRRGNEQFF. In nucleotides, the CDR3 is TGCGCCAGCAGCCCGAGGCGTGGGAATGAGCAGTTCTTC.

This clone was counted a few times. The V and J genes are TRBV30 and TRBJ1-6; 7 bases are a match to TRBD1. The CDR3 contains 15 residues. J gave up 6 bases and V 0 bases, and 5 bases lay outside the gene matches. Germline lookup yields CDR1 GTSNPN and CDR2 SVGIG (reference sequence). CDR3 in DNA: TGTGCCTGGAGTGTTGGTGGGACAGCTAATTCACCCCTCCACTTT. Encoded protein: CAWSVGGTANSPLHF.

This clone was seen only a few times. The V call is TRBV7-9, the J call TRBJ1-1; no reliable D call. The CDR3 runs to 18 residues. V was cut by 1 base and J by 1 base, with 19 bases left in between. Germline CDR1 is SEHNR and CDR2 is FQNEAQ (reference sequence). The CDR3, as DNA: TGTGCCAGCAGCTTAGGCCTACACAGAGGAGCCCCGAACACTGAAGCTTTCTTT. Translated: CASSLGLHRGAPNTEAFF.

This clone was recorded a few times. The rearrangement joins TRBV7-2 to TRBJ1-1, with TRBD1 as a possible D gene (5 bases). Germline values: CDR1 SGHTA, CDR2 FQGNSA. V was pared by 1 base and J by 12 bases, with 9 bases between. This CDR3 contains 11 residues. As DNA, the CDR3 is TGTGCCAGCAGCTTAGGGGGCTTAACTTTCTTT. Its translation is CASSLGGLTFF.

DNA for the CDR3: TGCGCCAGCAGCCAAGACCGCGGGTCCAATGAGCAGTTCTTC. This encodes CASSQDRGSNEQFF. This chain links TRBV4-3 with TRBJ2-1; weak D call: TRBD2 (5 bases). Germline V gene data show CDR1 as LGHNA and CDR2 as YSLEER. The germline V and J ends were trimmed by 0 bases and 6 bases, with 9 bases remaining between them. The CDR3 loop spans 14 amino acids.

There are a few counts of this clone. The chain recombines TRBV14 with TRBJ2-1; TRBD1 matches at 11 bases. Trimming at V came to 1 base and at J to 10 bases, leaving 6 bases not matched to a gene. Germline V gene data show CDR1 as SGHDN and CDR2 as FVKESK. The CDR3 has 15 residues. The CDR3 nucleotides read TGTGCCAGCAGCCAAGGTCGTGGGACAGGGGGGGAGCAGTTCTTC. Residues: CASSQGRGTGGEQFF.

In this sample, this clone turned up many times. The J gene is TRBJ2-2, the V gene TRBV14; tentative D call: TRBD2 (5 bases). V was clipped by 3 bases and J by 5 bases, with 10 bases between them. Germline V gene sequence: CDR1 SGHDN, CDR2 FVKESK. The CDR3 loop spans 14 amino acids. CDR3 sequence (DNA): TGTGCCAGCAGCCAGGTGGAGGAAACCGGGGAGCTGTTTTTT. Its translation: CASSQVEETGELFF.

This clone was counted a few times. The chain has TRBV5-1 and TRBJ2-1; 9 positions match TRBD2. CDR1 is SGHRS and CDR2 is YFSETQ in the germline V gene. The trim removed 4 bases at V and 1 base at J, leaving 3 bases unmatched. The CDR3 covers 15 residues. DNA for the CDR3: TGCGCCAGCAGCCCACTAGCGGGTTCCTACAATGAGCAGTTCTTC. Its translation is CASSPLAGSYNEQFF.

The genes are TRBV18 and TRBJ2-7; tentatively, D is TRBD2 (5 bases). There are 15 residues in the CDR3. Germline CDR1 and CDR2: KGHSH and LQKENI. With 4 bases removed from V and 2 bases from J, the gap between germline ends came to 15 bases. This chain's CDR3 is CASSRVPGNAYEQYF. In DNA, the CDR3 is TGTGCCAGCTCACGGGTCCCGGGGAACGCCTACGAGCAGTACTTC.

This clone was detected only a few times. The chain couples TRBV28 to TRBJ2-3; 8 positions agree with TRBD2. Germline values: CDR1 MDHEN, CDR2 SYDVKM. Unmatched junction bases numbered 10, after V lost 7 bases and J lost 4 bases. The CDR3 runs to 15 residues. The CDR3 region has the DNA TGTGCCAGCACCCTCCCCACTAGCGGTTCAGATACGCAGTATTTT. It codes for CASTLPTSGSDTQYF. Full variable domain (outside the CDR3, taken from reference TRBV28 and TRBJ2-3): DVKVTQSSRYLVKRTGEKVFLECVQDMDHENMFWYRQDPGLGLRLIYFSYDVKMKEKGDIPEGYSVSREKKERFSLILESASTNQTSMYLCASTLPTSGSDTQYFGPGTRLTVL.

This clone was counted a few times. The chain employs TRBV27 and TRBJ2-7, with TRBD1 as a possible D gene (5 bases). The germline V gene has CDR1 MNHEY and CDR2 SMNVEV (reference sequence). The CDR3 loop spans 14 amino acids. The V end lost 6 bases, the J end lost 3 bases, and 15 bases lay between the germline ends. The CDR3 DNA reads TGTGCCAGCAGACCCCCCGGACAAGTCTACGAGCAGTACTTC. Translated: CASRPPGQVYEQYF.

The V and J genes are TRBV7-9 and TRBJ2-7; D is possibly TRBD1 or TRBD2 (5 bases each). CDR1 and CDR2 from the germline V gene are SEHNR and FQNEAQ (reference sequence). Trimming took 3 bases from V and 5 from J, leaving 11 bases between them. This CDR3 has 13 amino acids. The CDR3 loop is CASSLGMGDEQYF. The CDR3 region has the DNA TGTGCCAGCAGCTTGGGTATGGGGGACGAGCAGTACTTC.

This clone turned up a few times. This chain's CDR3 is CASSVQGTSGGAYEQYF. DNA of the CDR3: TGTGCCAGCAGCGTTCAGGGGACTAGCGGGGGAGCCTACGAGCAGTACTTC. The chain has TRBV9 and TRBJ2-5, with TRBD2 identical over 14 bases. The better agreement between TRBJ2-7 and the DNA end casts doubt on the J call. Per germline, CDR1 SGDLS and CDR2 YYNGEE. The CDR3 covers 17 residues.

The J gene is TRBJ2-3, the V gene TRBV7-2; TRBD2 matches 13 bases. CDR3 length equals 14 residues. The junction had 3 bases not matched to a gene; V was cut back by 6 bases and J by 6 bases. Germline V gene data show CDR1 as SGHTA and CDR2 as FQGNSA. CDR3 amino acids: CASSKGLAGDTQYF. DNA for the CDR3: TGTGCCAGCAGTAAGGGACTAGCGGGGGATACGCAGTATTTT.

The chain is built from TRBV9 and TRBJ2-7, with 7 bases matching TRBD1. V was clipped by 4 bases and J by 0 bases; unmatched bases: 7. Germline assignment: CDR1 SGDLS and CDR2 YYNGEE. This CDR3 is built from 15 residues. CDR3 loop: CASSRAGTASYEQYF. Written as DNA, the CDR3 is TGTGCCAGCAGCCGGGCCGGGACAGCCTCCTACGAGCAGTACTTC.

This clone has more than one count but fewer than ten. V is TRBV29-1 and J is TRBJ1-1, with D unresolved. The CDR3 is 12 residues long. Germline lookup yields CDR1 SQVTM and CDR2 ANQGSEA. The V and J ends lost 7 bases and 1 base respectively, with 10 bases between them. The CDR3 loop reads CSAQRENTEAFF. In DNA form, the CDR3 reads TGCAGCGCCCAAAGGGAGAACACTGAAGCTTTCTTT.

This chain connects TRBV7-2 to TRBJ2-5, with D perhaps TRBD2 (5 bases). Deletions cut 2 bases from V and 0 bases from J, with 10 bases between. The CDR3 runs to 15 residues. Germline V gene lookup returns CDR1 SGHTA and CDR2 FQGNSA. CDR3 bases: TGTGCCAGCAGCTTAATCCCGGGGTACCAAGAGACCCAGTACTTC. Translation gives CASSLIPGYQETQYF.

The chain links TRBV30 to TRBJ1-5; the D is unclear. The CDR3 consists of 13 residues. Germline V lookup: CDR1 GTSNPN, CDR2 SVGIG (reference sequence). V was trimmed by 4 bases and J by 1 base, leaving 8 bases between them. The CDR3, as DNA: TGTGCCTGGACCAGTCGGAGCAATCAGCCCCAGCATTTT. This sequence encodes CAWTSRSNQPQHF.

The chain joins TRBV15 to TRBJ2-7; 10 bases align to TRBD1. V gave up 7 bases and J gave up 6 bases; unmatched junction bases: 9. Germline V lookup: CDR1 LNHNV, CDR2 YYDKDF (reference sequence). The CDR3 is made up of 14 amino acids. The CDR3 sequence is CATTKDRGRREQYF. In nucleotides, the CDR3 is TGTGCCACCACCAAAGACAGGGGGCGTCGCGAGCAGTACTTC.

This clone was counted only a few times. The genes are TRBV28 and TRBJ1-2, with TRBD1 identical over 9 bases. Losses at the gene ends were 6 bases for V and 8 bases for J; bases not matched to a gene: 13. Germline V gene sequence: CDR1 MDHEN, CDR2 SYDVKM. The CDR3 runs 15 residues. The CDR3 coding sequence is TGTGCCAGCAGAACTCCGGGACAGGGTTTTAACGGCTACACCTTC. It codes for CASRTPGQGFNGYTF.

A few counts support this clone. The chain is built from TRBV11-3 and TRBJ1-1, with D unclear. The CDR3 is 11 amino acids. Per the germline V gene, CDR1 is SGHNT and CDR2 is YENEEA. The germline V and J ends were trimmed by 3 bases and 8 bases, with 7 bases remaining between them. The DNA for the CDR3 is TGTGCCAGCAGCTTCCAGCGGGAAGCTTTCTTT. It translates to CASSFQREAFF.

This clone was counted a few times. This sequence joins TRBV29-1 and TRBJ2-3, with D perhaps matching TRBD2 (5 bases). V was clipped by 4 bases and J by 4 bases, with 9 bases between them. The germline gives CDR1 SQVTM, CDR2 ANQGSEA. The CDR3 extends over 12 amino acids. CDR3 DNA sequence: TGCAGCGTTGGGAACGGGGCAGATACGCAGTATTTT. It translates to CSVGNGADTQYF.